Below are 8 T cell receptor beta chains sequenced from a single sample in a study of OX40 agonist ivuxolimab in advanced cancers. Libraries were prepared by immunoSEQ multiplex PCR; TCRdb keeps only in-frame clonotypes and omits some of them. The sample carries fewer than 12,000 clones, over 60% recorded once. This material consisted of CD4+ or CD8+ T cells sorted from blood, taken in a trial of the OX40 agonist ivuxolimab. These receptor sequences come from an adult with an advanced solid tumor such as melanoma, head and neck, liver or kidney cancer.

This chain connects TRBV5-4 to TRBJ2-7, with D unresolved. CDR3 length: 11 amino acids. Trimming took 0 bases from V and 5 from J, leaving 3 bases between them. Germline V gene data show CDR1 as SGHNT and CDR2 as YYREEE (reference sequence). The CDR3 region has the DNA TGTGCCAGCAGCTTGGGGGACGAGCAGTACTTC. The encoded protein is CASSLGDEQYF.

The CDR3 sequence: CASSYRGGYEQYF. The CDR3 DNA is TGTGCCAGCAGCTACCGAGGGGGCTACGAGCAGTACTTC. This rearrangement joins TRBV13 to TRBJ2-5; possible D gene TRBD1, 6 bases. The DNA end is a closer match to TRBJ2-7, so the J assignment may be wrong. The CDR3 is made up of 13 amino acids. From germline, CDR1 is PRHDT and CDR2 FYEKMQ (reference sequence).

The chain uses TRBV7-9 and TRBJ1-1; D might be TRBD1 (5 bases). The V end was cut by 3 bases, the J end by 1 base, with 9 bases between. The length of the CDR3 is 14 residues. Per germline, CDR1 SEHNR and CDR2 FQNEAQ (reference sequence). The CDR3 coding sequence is TGTGCCAGCAGCTTTGTGCAGGGGAACACTGAAGCTTTCTTT. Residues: CASSFVQGNTEAFF.

The CDR3 loop reads CASSLGTYEQYF. Here the CDR3 DNA reads TGTGCCAGCAGCTTAGGAACCTACGAGCAGTACTTC. This sequence joins TRBV7-9 and TRBJ2-7; no clear D. Trimming took off 1 base at V and 2 bases at J, with 3 bases between the two ends. Germline V CDR1 and CDR2: SEHNR, FQNEAQ (reference sequence). The CDR3 consists of 12 residues.

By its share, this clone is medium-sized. The CDR3, as DNA: TGTGCCAGCAGCTTAGCGGGATCTAGCACAGATACGCAGTATTTT. Residues: CASSLAGSSTDTQYF. This chain links TRBV7-6 with TRBJ2-3, with no clear D. Trimming pared 0 bases from V and 0 bases from J, leaving 7 bases between. This CDR3 comprises 15 residues. The germline V gene encodes CDR1 SGHVS and CDR2 FNYEAQ.

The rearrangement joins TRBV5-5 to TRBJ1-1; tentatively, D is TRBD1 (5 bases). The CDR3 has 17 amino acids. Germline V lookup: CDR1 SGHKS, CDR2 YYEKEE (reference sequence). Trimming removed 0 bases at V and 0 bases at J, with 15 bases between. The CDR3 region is CASSLVGRAGMNTEAFF. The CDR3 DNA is TGTGCCAGCAGCTTGGTGGGCAGGGCGGGAATGAACACTGAAGCTTTCTTT.

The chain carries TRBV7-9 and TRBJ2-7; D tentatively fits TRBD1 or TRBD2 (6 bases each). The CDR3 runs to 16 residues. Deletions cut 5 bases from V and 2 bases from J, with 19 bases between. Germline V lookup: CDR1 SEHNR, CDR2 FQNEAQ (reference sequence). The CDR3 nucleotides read TGTGCCAGCAGCCAATCCGGGACACCGGGGGCCTACGAGCAGTACTTC. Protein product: CASSQSGTPGAYEQYF.

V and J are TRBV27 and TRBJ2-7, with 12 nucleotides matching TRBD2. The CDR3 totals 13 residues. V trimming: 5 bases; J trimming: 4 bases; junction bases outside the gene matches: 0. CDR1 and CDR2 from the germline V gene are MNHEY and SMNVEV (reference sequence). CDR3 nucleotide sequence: TGTGCCAGCAGTGGGACTAGCGGGTACGAGCAGTACTTC. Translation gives CASSGTSGYEQYF.